What follows are 25 T cell receptor beta chains derived from one specimen sequenced in a study of shared clonotypes between healthy human individuals. TCRdb's table, derived via immunoSEQ multiplex PCR, lists solely in-frame clones and lacks some. The sample lists some 2 million clones, about 95% occurring once. Naivety among CD8 cells was defined by CD45RO negativity and positive CCR7 selection, thereby excluding terminally differentiated effector memory CD45RA+ cells. Input material: naive CD8+ T cells sorted from blood. The receptors here all came from a young man in good health.

The chain links TRBV5-6 to TRBJ1-5; no reliable D call. The germline V and J ends were trimmed by 0 bases and 0 bases, with 16 bases remaining between them. This CDR3 contains 18 residues. Germline V gene data show CDR1 as SGHDT and CDR2 as YYEEEE. The CDR3 coding sequence is TGTGCCAGCAGCTTGGGGCCCGATGGCCCTTATAGCAATCAGCCCCAGCATTTT. This translates into CASSLGPDGPYSNQPQHF.

This chain joins TRBV5-6 and TRBJ2-7, with TRBD1 identical over 12 bases. Germline values: CDR1 SGHDT, CDR2 YYEEEE. J gave up 6 bases and V 3 bases, and 7 bases lay outside the gene matches. The CDR3 extends over 15 amino acids. The CDR3 region is CASSSTGQGAFEQYF. The CDR3 coding sequence is TGTGCCAGCAGCTCAACGGGACAGGGGGCGTTCGAGCAGTACTTC.

The rearrangement joins TRBV9 to TRBJ2-1; 7 bases match TRBD2. V lost 4 bases and J lost 8; bases outside the gene matches: 12. CDR3 length equals 15 residues. Germline values: CDR1 SGDLS, CDR2 YYNGEE. The CDR3 nucleotides read TGTGCCAGCAGCTCTAGCGGAACCCCCGGGGATGAGCAGTTCTTC. This gives the protein CASSSSGTPGDEQFF.

This sequence joins TRBV6-4 and TRBJ2-2; D is undetermined. V lost 5 bases and J 0 bases, leaving 13 bases between the germline ends. The CDR3 runs 16 residues. Germline loops: CDR1 MRHNA, CDR2 SNTAGT. CDR3 residues: CASSPLFVSNTGELFF. DNA of the CDR3: TGTGCCAGCAGTCCCCTCTTTGTTTCGAACACCGGGGAGCTGTTTTTT.

This CDR3 is CASSLAGLGYGYTF. The CDR3 nucleotides read TGTGCCAGCAGCTTAGCCGGACTGGGCTATGGCTACACCTTC. The chain has TRBV11-2 and TRBJ1-2; D unclear. Germline V gene lookup returns CDR1 SGHAT and CDR2 FQNNGV. Deletions cut 1 base from V and 4 bases from J, with 10 bases between. This CDR3 has 14 amino acids. Combining the CDR3 with reference TRBV11-2 and TRBJ1-2 gives the whole variable domain EAGVAQSPRYKIIEKRQSVAFWCNPISGHATLYWYQQILGQGPKLLIQFQNNGVVDDSQLPKDRFSAERLKGVDSTLKIQPAKLEDSAVYLCASSLAGLGYGYTFGSGTRLTVV.

The V gene is TRBV13, the J gene TRBJ2-3, with D possibly TRBD2 on 5 matching bases. CDR3 size: 12 residues. Germline loops: CDR1 PRHDT, CDR2 FYEKMQ (reference sequence). Trimming removed 5 bases at V and 5 bases at J, with 8 bases between. The CDR3 coding sequence is TGTGCCAGCAGCAAAGGAGGAGATACGCAGTATTTT. Amino acids: CASSKGGDTQYF. The entire variable domain, with the rest obtained from reference TRBV13 and TRBJ2-3, is as follows: AAGVIQSPRHLIKEKRETATLKCYPIPRHDTVYWYQQGPGQDPQFLISFYEKMQSDKGSIPDRFSAQQFSDYHSELNMSSLELGDSALYFCASSKGGDTQYFGPGTRLTVL.

The chain recombines TRBV4-1 with TRBJ1-2; 7 positions agree with TRBD1. Germline loops: CDR1 MGHRA, CDR2 YSYEKL. CDR3 size: 16 residues. V shed 4 bases and J 1 base; nucleotides not matched to a gene: 9. CDR3 loop: CASSLELTGDNYGYTF. The CDR3 DNA is TGCGCCAGCAGCCTCGAACTTACAGGGGATAACTATGGCTACACCTTC.

The chain uses TRBV7-2 and TRBJ1-1; weak D call: TRBD1 (5 bases). Trimming shortened V by 1 base and J by 6 bases, and 24 bases separated the two germline ends. Germline CDR1 SGHTA, CDR2 FQGNSA. The CDR3 covers 18 residues. CDR3 sequence reads: CASSLDVNPGRKTSEAFF. CDR3 DNA: TGTGCCAGCAGCTTAGATGTAAACCCAGGGCGGAAGACTTCTGAAGCTTTCTTT.

The chain couples TRBV10-1 to TRBJ2-7; possibly TRBD2 for D (5 bases). Looked up from germline, CDR1 is WNHNN and CDR2 is SYGVQD (reference sequence). V was pared by 0 bases and J by 0 bases, with 9 bases between. This CDR3 spans 15 amino acids. The CDR3 loop is CASSESLGSSYEQYF. The CDR3, as DNA: TGCGCCAGCAGTGAGTCGCTAGGGAGCTCCTACGAGCAGTACTTC.

J is TRBJ2-3 and V is TRBV4-1; 10 bases match TRBD2. After removal of 0 bases from V and 2 bases from J, the junction contained 14 bases not matched to a gene. The germline gives CDR1 MGHRA, CDR2 YSYEKL. The CDR3 is 20 amino acids. CDR3 region: CASSQDLWLAGASLTDTQYF. The CDR3 DNA sequence: TGCGCCAGCAGCCAAGATCTTTGGCTAGCGGGGGCCAGCCTCACAGATACGCAGTATTTT.

The V call is TRBV5-4, the J call TRBJ2-1; D remains ambiguous. V shed 0 bases and J shed 1 base, with 5 bases lying between them. The CDR3 is 14 amino acids. CDR1 and CDR2 from the germline V gene are SGHNT and YYREEE (reference sequence). CDR3 loop: CASSLETSYNEQFF. DNA for the CDR3: TGTGCCAGCAGCTTGGAGACTTCCTACAATGAGCAGTTCTTC.

With respect to this clone: Other DNA sequences from this sample encode an identical CDR3 as well. The chain employs TRBV9 and TRBJ1-2; 10 positions match TRBD1. Germline V lookup: CDR1 SGDLS, CDR2 YYNGEE. With 3 bases clipped from V and 7 bases from J, the junction kept 3 bases outside the gene matches. The CDR3 covers 13 residues. The CDR3 loop is CASSGGTGVGYTF. Written as DNA, the CDR3 is TGTGCCAGCAGCGGTGGGACAGGGGTTGGCTACACCTTC.

The J gene is TRBJ2-3, the V gene TRBV9; TRBD2 matches 8 bases. The V gene's germline CDR1 is SGDLS and CDR2 YYNGEE. The CDR3 length is 16 residues. The trim removed 1 base at V and 4 bases at J, leaving 8 bases unmatched. The CDR3: CASSVSGGGISDTQYF. CDR3 nucleotides: TGTGCCAGCAGCGTATCTGGCGGGGGGATCTCAGATACGCAGTATTTT. The variable domain in full, with the rest retrieved from reference TRBV9 and TRBJ2-3, is DSGVTQTPKHLITATGQRVTLRCSPRSGDLSVYWYQQSLDQGLQFLIQYYNGEERAKGNILERFSAQQFPDLHSELNLSSLELGDSALYFCASSVSGGGISDTQYFGPGTRLTVL.

The gene calls are TRBV7-9 and TRBJ2-1; the D gene is possibly TRBD2 (6 bases). CDR1 is SEHNR and CDR2 is FQNEAQ in the germline V gene (reference sequence). The CDR3 runs 16 residues. V dropped 4 bases and J dropped 0 bases, with 13 bases sitting between them. CDR3 sequence reads: CASSSSDQSSYNEQFF. CDR3 sequence (DNA): TGTGCCAGCAGCTCTAGCGACCAAAGCTCCTACAATGAGCAGTTCTTC.

J is TRBJ2-7 and V is TRBV9; 9 bases map to TRBD1. Losses at the gene ends were 4 bases for V and 4 bases for J; bases not matched to a gene: 6. This CDR3 region has 14 residues. The germline V gene has CDR1 SGDLS and CDR2 YYNGEE. The CDR3 sequence is CASSRSGTGYEQYF. Here the CDR3 DNA reads TGTGCCAGCAGCAGATCCGGGACAGGGTACGAGCAGTACTTC.

Comment on this clone: Other DNA sequences from this sample encode an identical CDR3 as well. The V and J genes are TRBV9 and TRBJ2-5; weak D call: TRBD2 (5 bases). The germline V gene has CDR1 SGDLS and CDR2 YYNGEE. With 0 bases removed from V and 5 bases from J, the gap between germline ends came to 11 bases. The CDR3 contains 14 residues. CDR3 sequence: CASSVAGVAETQYF. Here the CDR3 DNA reads TGTGCCAGCAGCGTAGCCGGGGTGGCGGAGACCCAGTACTTC.

V usage is TRBV7-3 and J usage is TRBJ1-3, with a weak D call TRBD1 (5 bases). The length of the CDR3 is 13 residues. CDR1 is SGHTA and CDR2 is FQGTGA in the germline V gene. V shed 5 bases and J shed 3 bases, with 8 bases lying between them. CDR3 amino acids: CASSQDIGNTIYF. CDR3 coding DNA: TGTGCCAGCAGCCAGGACATTGGAAACACCATATATTTT.

The genes are TRBV5-4 and TRBJ2-7; the D gene could be TRBD1 or TRBD2 (6 bases each). The CDR3 is 16 amino acids. Germline values: CDR1 SGHNT, CDR2 YYREEE (reference sequence). V gave up 0 bases and J gave up 1 base, with 14 bases separating them. CDR3: CASSLVGGLLSYEQYF. The CDR3 bases are TGTGCCAGCAGCTTGGTTGGGGGGCTGCTGTCCTACGAGCAGTACTTC. The complete variable domain, with remaining parts taken from reference TRBV5-4 and TRBJ2-7, reads ETGVTQSPTHLIKTRGQQVTLRCSSQSGHNTVSWYQQALGQGPQFIFQYYREEENGRGNFPPRFSGLQFPNYSSELNVNALELDDSALYLCASSLVGGLLSYEQYFGPGTRLTVT.

The chain is built from TRBV6-5 and TRBJ2-7; 9 bases align to TRBD1. Germline assignment: CDR1 MNHEY and CDR2 SVGAGI. This CDR3 has 13 residues. The V gene end was trimmed by 7 bases and the J gene end by 3 bases; junction bases not matched to a gene: 4. CDR3 protein: CASTTGQGYEQYF. DNA of the CDR3: TGTGCCAGCACAACGGGACAGGGCTACGAGCAGTACTTC.

V usage is TRBV4-1 and J usage is TRBJ2-3, with D maybe TRBD2 (5 bases). Germline V gene sequence: CDR1 MGHRA, CDR2 YSYEKL. There are 15 residues in the CDR3. V was pared by 2 bases and J by 4 bases, with 13 bases between. The CDR3, as DNA: TGCGCCAGCAGCCAACTCACTAGATCATCAGATACGCAGTATTTT. Translated, it gives CASSQLTRSSDTQYF.

The chain couples TRBV7-9 to TRBJ2-5, with 7 bases that match TRBD2. The CDR3 runs 16 residues. Germline V gene lookup returns CDR1 SEHNR and CDR2 FQNEAQ (reference sequence). Unmatched junction bases numbered 6, after V lost 1 base and J lost 1 base. The DNA of the CDR3 is TGTGCCAGCAGCTTAGGTGCGGGAGTGGGCCAAGAGACCCAGTACTTC. This gives the protein CASSLGAGVGQETQYF.

DNA of the CDR3: TGTGCCAGCAGCCCCCCCGAGGGACGGGGGTTTGAAGCTTTCTTT. It is translated as CASSPPEGRGFEAFF. The gene calls are TRBV7-9 and TRBJ1-1, with D tentatively TRBD1 (5 bases). V was trimmed by 5 bases and J by 7 bases, leaving 20 bases between them. CDR1 and CDR2 from the germline V gene are SEHNR and FQNEAQ (reference sequence). The CDR3 runs 15 residues.

This clone was seen only once. The chain combines TRBV6-4 with TRBJ2-5; 7 nucleotides match TRBD1. The CDR3 runs to 15 residues. The germline V gene has CDR1 MRHNA and CDR2 SNTAGT. V dropped 0 bases and J dropped 4; count of bases not matched to a gene: 5. CDR3 nucleotide sequence: TGTGCCAGCAGTGACTCCCCAGGGGGTCTAGAGACCCAGTACTTC. Translating it yields CASSDSPGGLETQYF.

The chain uses TRBV4-1 and TRBJ2-5, with D possibly being TRBD2 (5 bases). V was shortened by 1 base and J by 0 bases, with 6 bases between the two germline ends. The CDR3 has 14 residues. In germline, CDR1 is MGHRA, CDR2 YSYEKL. Here the CDR3 DNA reads TGCGCCAGCAGCCAAGTGCGGGACCAAGAGACCCAGTACTTC. It specifies CASSQVRDQETQYF.

This rearrangement joins TRBV6-5 to TRBJ2-1; D possibly matches TRBD1 or TRBD2 (5 bases each). Trimming took off 0 bases at V and 9 bases at J, with 15 bases between the two ends. The germline CDR1 and CDR2 sequences are MNHEY and SVGAGI. The CDR3 is 15 amino acids. The CDR3 nucleotides are TGTGCCAGCAGTTACTCCGGGCCCCCGGGGCTTGAGCAGTTCTTC. Protein sequence: CASSYSGPPGLEQFF.